Presented here are 11 T cell receptor delta chains from one specimen sequenced in a study of γδ T cells in repeated Plasmodium falciparum infection. TCRdb re-analyzed the multiplex PCR reads via CATT. This sample carries some 50,000 delta-chain clones, over 1.5% of them seen once, and the ten largest clones take over 6.5%. Vgamma9/Vdelta2+ and Vdelta2-negative gammadelta T cells were flow-sorted from PBMC for bulk sequencing. Sequenced sample: gamma-delta T cells from blood. The receptors shown here come from a pool of human donors (malaria-infected and uninfected, not separated).

This clone was detected a few times. A far larger clone is off by one base, so a read error is likely. This CDR3 is also generated by other DNA sequences in the sample. J is TRDJ1 and V is TRDV1; a possible D gene is TRDD3 (6 bases). Germline V gene data show CDR1 as TSWWSYY and CDR2 as QGS. CDR3 size: 20 residues. CDR3 DNA sequence: TGTGCCCTTGGGACCATCTTTGCCGGGGGAGGTTACTGGTACACCGATAAACTCATCTTT. Translating gives CALGTIFAGGGYWYTDKLIF.

This clone was observed a handful of times. TCRdb's entry gives the protein of a much larger clone, which mismatches this DNA's translation at residue 16, likely from a read error; the protein reported here is translated from the DNA. V gene TRDV1 combines with J gene TRDJ1; D may be TRDD2 (7 bases). V lost 3 bases and J lost 4, with 33 bases in between. The germline CDR1 and CDR2 sequences are TSWWSYY and QGS. The CDR3 spans 21 residues. In DNA, the CDR3 is TGTGCTCTTGGGGAGGTATTCCTACCCTCAACGCTGGGGATCAATAACGATAAACTCATCTTT. Translation: CALGEVFLPSTLGINNDKLIF.

This clone was observed a few times. Given a much more abundant clone one base away, this may be a read error. The V gene is TRDV1, but the J gene lacks a call; the DNA was not used to check the table's D call, TRDD3. The CDR3 runs 19 residues. The V gene's germline CDR1 is TSWWSYY and CDR2 QGS. The CDR3 nucleotides are TGTGCTCTTGGGGAACCCACTGGGCCTTTTCCTTTGGGGGAAGATAAACTCATCTTC. Its protein is CALGEPTGPFPLGEDKLIF.

Comment on this clone: TCRdb shows a much larger clone's protein in place of this DNA's translation, and the two differ at residue 9, likely through a read error; the protein shown is translated from the DNA. The DNA for the CDR3 is TGTGCTCTTGGGGACTCTCCTACAGCGGAACCCCAACCCCGTACTGGGGGATTACCAACCGATAAACTCATCTTT. This encodes CALGDSPTAEPQPRTGGLPTDKLIF. The chain has TRDV1 and TRDJ1, with 10 bases fitting TRDD3. The junction had 33 bases not matched to a gene; V was cut back by 3 bases and J by 2 bases. The CDR3 is made up of 25 amino acids. CDR1 and CDR2 from the germline V gene are TSWWSYY and QGS.

This clone showed up just a few times. TCRdb assigns this DNA the protein of a much larger clone, which departs from its translation at residue 16; this likely reflects a read error, and the protein shown comes from translating the DNA. CDR3 in amino acids: CALGERGASYTYATLRDTRELIF. CDR3 in DNA: TGTGCTCTTGGGGAACGGGGGGCTTCCTACACCTACGCGACCCTGAGGGATACAAGGGAACTCATCTTT. The chain couples TRDV1 to TRDJ1, with D possibly matching TRDD2 (8 bases). This CDR3 contains 23 residues. The germline CDR1 and CDR2 sequences are TSWWSYY and QGS. V was cut by 1 base and J by 9 bases, with 42 bases left in between.

This clone is deemed medium-sized. The CDR3: CALGDTYVGDDKLIF. The CDR3 DNA reads as TGTGCTCTTGGGGATACCTATGTGGGGGACGATAAACTCATCTTT. The rearrangement joins TRDV1 to TRDJ1, with TRDD3 identical over 7 bases. Germline CDR1 reads TSWWSYY; CDR2 reads QGS. This CDR3 has 15 residues. Germline trimming cut 3 bases from V and 4 bases from J; bases unmatched to any gene: 8.

This clone was seen ten or more times. V is TRDV2 and J is TRDJ1, with D unclear. In the absence of a J gene in TCRdb, the DNA was matched to germline to assign it here. Trimming took off 3 bases at V and 0 bases at J, with 13 bases between the two ends. The CDR3 spans 15 residues. Germline V gene data show CDR1 as GEAIGNYY and CDR2 as EKD. This CDR3 is CACDQIGLYTDKLIF. The CDR3 DNA sequence: TGTGCCTGTGACCAGATTGGCCTGTACACCGATAAACTCATCTTT.

As concerns this clone: TCRdb's protein, taken from a much larger clone, differs from this DNA's translation at residue 17, likely owing to a read error; the protein displayed comes from the DNA. The rearrangement uses TRDV2 and TRDJ1; 9 bases fit TRDD3. Because TCRdb records no J gene, it was assigned here through a match of the DNA to germline. The CDR3 length is 21 residues. The germline V gene has CDR1 GEAIGNYY and CDR2 EKD. CDR3 residues: CACDPIPRTGQGIRYTGKLIF. The CDR3 nucleotides are TGTGCCTGTGACCCGATCCCCCGTACTGGTCAGGGGATACGGTACACCGGTAAACTCATCTTT.

This clone was recorded many times. Given a far larger clone just one base away, this is likely a sequencing read error. The same CDR3 arises from other DNA sequences in this sample as well. The genes are TRDV1 and TRDJ1; D unclear. The CDR3 covers 16 residues. From germline, CDR1 is TSWWSYY and CDR2 QGS. In DNA, the CDR3 is TGTGCTCTTGGGATCGAACAGCCCGCATACACAGATAAACTCATCTTT. The encoded protein is CALGIEQPAYTDKLIF.

As to this clone: The protein given by TCRdb reflects a much larger clone and differs at residue 2 from this DNA's translation, likely from a read error; the protein shown is the DNA's translation. The chain is built from TRDV1 and TRDJ1; TRDD3 matches 12 bases. The CDR3 loop spans 12 amino acids. Germline V CDR1 and CDR2: TSWWSYY, QGS. The CDR3 here is CSLGDTDDKLIF. The CDR3 nucleotides are TGTTCTCTGGGGGATACGGACGATAAACTCATCTTT.

Regarding this clone: This sequence may be a read error, since a much larger clone differs from it by one base. The same CDR3 is also encoded by other DNA sequences in this sample. The rearrangement joins TRDV2 to TRDJ1; TRDD3 agrees at 12 bases. Assignment of the J gene here rests on matching the DNA to germline, because TCRdb gives none. With V trimmed by 1 base and J by 0 bases, 11 bases remained unmatched. The CDR3 spans 19 residues. Germline CDR1 is GEAIGNYY and CDR2 is EKD. DNA for the CDR3: TGTGCCTGTGACACTGGGATCTGGGGGATACGAGGGTACACCGATAAACTCATCTTT. Translation gives CACDTGIWGIRGYTDKLIF.